Sequencing of this T cell receptor beta chain was carried out in a study of T-cell reconstitution after alpha-beta-depleted transplantation in children. Findings of the study overall: T-cell numbers and diversity one year post-transplant derived largely from freshly generated T cells. Surviving recipient T cells and thymic progenitors accounted for the high day-60 TCRbeta diversity observed in some patients. Two months or so post-transplant, alpha-beta T cells reportedly derived from several hundred expanded graft clones.

V lost 0 bases to trimming and J lost 6 bases, with 9 bases between them. This CDR3 comprises 13 residues. Germline V gene sequence: CDR1 SGHNT, CDR2 YENEEA. Unique molecular identifiers were incorporated when the TCRbeta library was constructed. MiXCR, applied by TCRdb to the PCR reads, yields one record per CDR3 protein. The sample shows 600,000 to 700,000 distinct CDR3 sequences, under 15% of them seen only once. Concerning this clonotype: Its target is not known.

The sequence was collected from a girl aged 2 to 9 with congenital amegakaryocytic thrombocytopenia, due to receive a stem cell transplant. This rearrangement joins TRBV11-3 to TRBJ2-7; D perhaps matches TRBD1 (6 bases). Source: PBMCs, taken before TCRalphabeta/CD19-depleted stem cell transplant. The CDR3 region is CASSLEHRAEQYF. In DNA form, the CDR3 reads TGTGCCAGCAGCTTAGAGCACAGGGCCGAGCAGTACTTC.